This entry concerns a single T cell receptor (beta chain). The target antigen is unknown. The length of the CDR3 is 15 residues. V was pared by 5 bases and J by 3 bases, with 6 bases of the junction left unmatched. Germline values: CDR1 SQVTM, CDR2 ANQGSEA. This sample was included in a study of PD-1 blockade in classical Hodgkin lymphoma. Study information: On a schedule of every 2 weeks, patients received nivolumab 3 mg/kg intravenously. Study conclusions and caveats: The authors excluded patients who started nivolumab under 1 year after ASCT. Diversity similar to that of newly diagnosed patients was seen at baseline in complete responders. By C4D1, diversity of CD4+ TCRs had risen significantly, whereas that of CD8+ TCRs had not.

Patients all relapsed after autologous stem cell transplantation, and there was variation in brentuximab vedotin exposure. Sequencing was performed with immunoSEQ multiplex PCR; in TCRdb, only in-frame clones are kept and a portion is missing. The sample records some 150,000 clones, around four fifths being singletons. The chain recombines TRBV29-1 with TRBJ2-7, with 14 bases that match TRBD2. This TCR was recovered from a human donor with classical Hodgkin lymphoma. This specimen was peripheral blood mononuclear cells (PBMCs), taken before the second cycle of nivolumab. The CDR3 DNA is TGCAGCGTTCCCGGGACTAGCGGGAGTAGCTACGAGCAGTACTTC. This encodes CSVPGTSGSSYEQYF.